A selection of T cell receptor beta chains follows, all from one sample in a study of shared clonotypes between healthy human individuals. Method: immunoSEQ multiplex PCR; TCRdb's copy keeps in-frame clones and lacks some. The sample shows over 400,000 clones, around four fifths of them seen only once. Material: PBMCs. Source of these receptors: a middle-aged woman in good health. Some clones in this sample may be carry-over from other donors' samples. Both conserved end residues are part of each CDR3. The D gene is left open where the match is weak. Not all rows give a size; the values are once, few, many and, for expanded clones, a class.

v_gene	j_gene	d_gene	abundance	CDR3aa	CDR3nt
TRBV15	TRBJ1-2	-	-	CATSRDQADGYTF	TGTGCCACCAGCAGAGATCAGGCCGATGGCTACACCTTC
TRBV4-3	TRBJ2-5	-	-	CASSQQTGQETQYF	TGCGCCAGCAGCCAGCAGACAGGCCAAGAGACCCAGTACTTC
TRBV2	TRBJ2-1	-	once	CASTVHIGEQFF	TGTGCCAGCACCGTCCATATTGGTGAGCAGTTCTTC
TRBV7-3	TRBJ1-1	-	-	CASSTRLDTEAFF	TGTGCCAGCAGCACGAGACTTGACACTGAAGCTTTCTTT
TRBV7-6	TRBJ1-1	TRBD1	-	CASSSTGGPTEAFF	TGTGCCAGCAGCTCAACAGGGGGCCCCACTGAAGCTTTCTTT
TRBV7-2	TRBJ2-2	-	-	CASSLQPGTGELFF	TGTGCCAGCAGCTTGCAGCCAGGCACCGGGGAGCTGTTTTTT
TRBV2	TRBJ1-2	-	-	CASSEGAYYYGYTF	TGTGCCAGCAGTGAAGGGGCTTACTACTATGGCTACACCTTC
TRBV7-2	TRBJ2-1	TRBD1	few	CASESRQGDEQFF	TGTGCCAGCGAAAGCCGACAGGGAGATGAGCAGTTCTTC
TRBV18	TRBJ2-7	-	-	CASSGQQLRGDEQYF	TGTGCCAGCTCAGGACAGCAACTACGGGGTGACGAGCAGTACTTC
TRBV5-4	TRBJ2-2	-	-	CASSSLIANTGELFF	TGTGCCAGCAGCTCCCTCATCGCGAACACCGGGGAGCTGTTTTTT
TRBV7-9	TRBJ2-4	TRBD2	-	CASSFGGSGRDIQYF	TGTGCCAGCAGCTTCGGGGGTAGCGGGAGGGACATTCAGTACTTC
TRBV5-4	TRBJ2-5	TRBD1	-	CASSSGQGRETQYF	TGTGCCAGCAGCTCCGGACAGGGTCGAGAGACCCAGTACTTC
TRBV19	TRBJ1-5	-	-	CASSHENQPQHF	TGTGCCAGTAGTCACGAAAATCAGCCCCAGCATTTT
TRBV18	TRBJ2-7	-	-	CASSPRASPRMGYEQYF	TGTGCCAGCTCACCCCGGGCTAGCCCGAGGATGGGTTACGAGCAGTACTTC
TRBV7-6	TRBJ2-7	-	-	CASSNRVYEQYF	TGTGCCAGCAGCAACAGGGTTTACGAGCAGTACTTC
TRBV30	TRBJ2-5	-	-	CAWSDGAEQYF	TGTGCCTGGAGTGACGGAGCGGAGCAGTACTTC
TRBV5-1	TRBJ2-3	-	few	CASSLGRDSYTDTQYF	TGCGCCAGCAGCTTGGGGAGGGACAGTTACACAGATACGCAGTATTTT
TRBV15	TRBJ1-4	-	once	CATSRDLWGGSTNEKLFF	TGTGCCACCAGCAGAGATCTCTGGGGGGGTTCAACTAATGAAAAACTGTTTTTT
TRBV28	TRBJ2-7	TRBD1	few	CASSIPPRQGLSYEQYF	TGTGCCAGCAGTATACCCCCACGACAGGGTTTAAGCTACGAGCAGTACTTC
TRBV27	TRBJ1-5	-	-	CASRTAYSNQPQHF	TGTGCCAGCAGGACAGCTTATAGCAATCAGCCCCAGCATTTT
TRBV6-1	TRBJ2-5	-	many	CASSEAEGGLGTQYF	TGTGCCAGCAGTGAAGCGGAGGGGGGGTTAGGGACCCAGTACTTC
TRBV28	TRBJ2-7	TRBD2	-	CASSPAGTSGAYEQYF	TGTGCCAGCAGTCCCGCCGGGACTAGCGGGGCCTACGAGCAGTACTTC
TRBV5-1	TRBJ2-7	-	-	CASSLSGGSYEQYF	TGCGCCAGCAGCTTGTCTGGGGGATCCTACGAGCAGTACTTC
TRBV28	TRBJ2-1	TRBD2	-	CASSTSGGLAAFYNEQFF	TGTGCCAGCAGTACTTCCGGTGGACTAGCGGCTTTTTACAATGAGCAGTTCTTC
TRBV28	TRBJ2-5	TRBD2	once	CASSFTAGGPIQTQYF	TGTGCCAGCAGTTTTACGGCGGGAGGGCCGATACAGACCCAGTACTTC
TRBV6-6	TRBJ1-4	TRBD1	-	CASGMNRGGLEKLFF	TGTGCCAGCGGAATGAACAGGGGTGGTTTGGAAAAACTGTTTTTT
TRBV29-1	TRBJ2-3	-	-	CSVTRGRSTDTQYF	TGCAGCGTGACAAGGGGCAGAAGCACAGATACGCAGTATTTT
TRBV6-6	TRBJ1-1	-	-	CASSSMGPNTEAFF	TGTGCCAGCAGTTCCATGGGACCGAACACTGAAGCTTTCTTT
TRBV9	TRBJ2-7	-	-	CASSPRDRSYYEQYF	TGTGCCAGCAGCCCCCGAGACAGGTCCTACTACGAGCAGTACTTC
TRBV28	TRBJ2-3	TRBD2	-	CASSLAGPTDTQYF	TGTGCCAGCAGTCTAGCGGGCCCCACAGATACGCAGTATTTT
TRBV7-2	TRBJ2-7	-	-	CASSLSSYEQYF	TGTGCCAGCAGCTTATCCTCCTACGAGCAGTACTTC
TRBV7-9	TRBJ2-7	-	-	CASSRGRDYEQYF	TGTGCCAGCAGCCGGGGACGGGACTACGAGCAGTACTTC
TRBV6-1	TRBJ1-1	-	-	CASSATQGSGAFF	TGTGCCAGCAGTGCAACCCAGGGATCTGGGGCTTTCTTT
TRBV19	TRBJ2-1	-	-	CASSINTDNEQFF	TGTGCCAGTAGTATCAACACAGACAATGAGCAGTTCTTC
TRBV18	TRBJ2-7	-	-	CASSPGGTPSYEQYF	TGTGCCAGCTCACCGGGGGGGACACCCAGCTACGAGCAGTACTTC
TRBV7-9	TRBJ1-4	-	-	CASSLGRGGEKLFF	TGTGCCAGCAGCTTAGGCAGGGGTGGCGAAAAACTGTTTTTT
TRBV6-5	TRBJ2-1	TRBD2	-	CASSYSRGLEGGVQFF	TGTGCCAGCAGTTACTCGAGGGGACTAGAAGGGGGTGTGCAGTTCTTC
TRBV5-1	TRBJ2-2	-	-	CASSSSPGLPGELFF	TGCGCCAGCAGCTCCAGCCCTGGACTCCCCGGGGAGCTGTTTTTT
TRBV29-1	TRBJ2-7	-	-	CSAAPGDSYEQYF	TGCAGCGCTGCTCCGGGTGACTCCTACGAGCAGTACTTC
TRBV28	TRBJ2-7	TRBD2	-	CASGTGTSGILIHEQYF	TGTGCCTCGGGGACCGGGACTAGCGGGATTTTAATCCACGAGCAGTACTTC
TRBV7-9	TRBJ2-2	-	-	CASSYPSAGELFF	TGTGCCAGCAGCTATCCTAGCGCCGGGGAGCTGTTTTTT
TRBV27	TRBJ2-7	TRBD2	-	CASSRRVPSGKNYEQYF	TGTGCCAGCAGCCGCCGCGTCCCTAGCGGGAAAAACTACGAGCAGTACTTC
TRBV30	TRBJ2-5	TRBD1	once	CAWSATGGGETQYF	TGTGCCTGGAGTGCGACAGGGGGTGGGGAGACCCAGTACTTC
TRBV7-2	TRBJ2-1	TRBD2	-	CASSSPRTSGKDEQFF	TGTGCCAGCAGCTCCCCCAGGACTAGCGGGAAGGATGAGCAGTTCTTC
TRBV9	TRBJ2-5	TRBD2	-	CASSSGTRGGETQYF	TGTGCCAGCAGCTCAGGGACTAGGGGTGGGGAGACCCAGTACTTC
TRBV4-1	TRBJ2-7	-	-	CASSQEERGKNEQYF	TGCGCCAGCAGCCAAGAGGAGAGGGGGAAGAACGAGCAGTACTTC
TRBV19	TRBJ2-3	TRBD2	-	CASSFLAGTDTQYF	TGTGCCAGTAGTTTCCTAGCGGGCACAGATACGCAGTATTTT
TRBV18	TRBJ2-1	-	-	CASSPPYKGLGNEQFF	TGTGCCAGCTCACCACCGTATAAGGGACTGGGCAATGAGCAGTTCTTC
TRBV5-4	TRBJ1-1	-	-	CASRQQGHSTEAFF	TGTGCCAGCAGACAGCAGGGGCACAGCACTGAAGCTTTCTTT
TRBV28	TRBJ1-4	TRBD1	-	CASSLTGEGTNEKLFF	TGTGCCAGCAGTTTGACAGGGGAAGGAACTAATGAAAAACTGTTTTTT
TRBV15	TRBJ2-1	-	-	CATSTIGSQFF	TGTGCCACCAGCACCATAGGGTCCCAGTTCTTC
TRBV2	TRBJ1-1	-	-	CASSFYPGPNTEAFF	TGTGCCAGCAGTTTTTACCCGGGACCTAACACTGAAGCTTTCTTT
TRBV7-3	TRBJ1-1	-	-	CASSLTANTEAFF	TGTGCCAGCAGCTTGACGGCGAACACTGAAGCTTTCTTT
TRBV19	TRBJ1-2	-	-	CASDQQGYYTF	TGTGCCAGCGATCAGCAAGGCTACTACACCTTC
TRBV6-5	TRBJ2-7	TRBD1	few	CASSYHVTGVYEQYF	TGTGCCAGCAGTTACCATGTGACAGGGGTCTACGAGCAGTACTTC
TRBV11-2	TRBJ1-1	-	-	CASSLQPLTEAFF	TGTGCCAGCAGCCTACAGCCGCTCACTGAAGCTTTCTTT
TRBV4-2	TRBJ1-6	-	-	CASSQGEQGGVSPLHF	TGTGCCAGCAGCCAAGGAGAACAGGGAGGAGTTTCACCCCTCCACTTT
TRBV4-3	TRBJ2-1	TRBD2	-	CASSFSLGTSGRGNEQFF	TGCGCCAGCAGCTTCTCCCTGGGGACTAGCGGGAGGGGAAATGAGCAGTTCTTC
TRBV28	TRBJ2-5	-	-	CASRRGDRDRKGSDF	TGTGCCAGCAGGAGGGGGGACCGGGACAGAAAGGGGTCGGACTTC